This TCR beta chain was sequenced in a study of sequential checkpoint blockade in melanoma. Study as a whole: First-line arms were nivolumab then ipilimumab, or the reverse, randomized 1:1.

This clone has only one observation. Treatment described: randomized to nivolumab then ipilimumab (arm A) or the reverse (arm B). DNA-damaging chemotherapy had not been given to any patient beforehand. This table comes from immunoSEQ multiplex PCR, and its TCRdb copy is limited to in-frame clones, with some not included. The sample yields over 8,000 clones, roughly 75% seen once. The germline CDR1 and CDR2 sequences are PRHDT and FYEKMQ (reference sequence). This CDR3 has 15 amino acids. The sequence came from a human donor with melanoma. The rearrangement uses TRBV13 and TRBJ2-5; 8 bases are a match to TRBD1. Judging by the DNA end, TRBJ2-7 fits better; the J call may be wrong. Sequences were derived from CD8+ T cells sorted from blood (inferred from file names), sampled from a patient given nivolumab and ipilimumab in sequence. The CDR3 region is CASSNLGTGGYEQYF. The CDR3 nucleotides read TGTGCCAGCAGCAATCTGGGTACAGGGGGGTACGAGCAGTACTTC.